This T cell receptor (beta chain) is from a study of blood T cells in healthy people across ages. Using a J-beta primer mix together with a sample-barcoded 5' primer, a second PCR was run for roughly 6 to 11 cycles. MiXCR was run by TCRdb on the 5' RACE reads, yielding one entry per CDR3 protein. The sample includes around 990,000 distinct CDR3 sequences, about 23% of them seen just once. Germline-derived CDR1 and CDR2 are LGHNA and YNFKEQ. There are 17 residues in the CDR3. V lost 1 base and J 0 bases, leaving 12 bases between the germline ends. This clonotype turned up a few times. These data were also filed under a second study, of T cells of mothers and their children. As reported in that work: At a rate of approximately 1.5 ug per 15 ul, cDNA synthesis received all of the extracted RNA.

The chain employs TRBV4-2 and TRBJ1-4; no firm D call. The receptor was derived from a girl aged 2-10 years in good health. The sequenced material came from blood. CDR3 nucleotide sequence: TGTGCCAGCAGCCAAGTGCAGAAGGCACCAACTAATGAAAAACTGTTTTTT. It translates to CASSQVQKAPTNEKLFF.